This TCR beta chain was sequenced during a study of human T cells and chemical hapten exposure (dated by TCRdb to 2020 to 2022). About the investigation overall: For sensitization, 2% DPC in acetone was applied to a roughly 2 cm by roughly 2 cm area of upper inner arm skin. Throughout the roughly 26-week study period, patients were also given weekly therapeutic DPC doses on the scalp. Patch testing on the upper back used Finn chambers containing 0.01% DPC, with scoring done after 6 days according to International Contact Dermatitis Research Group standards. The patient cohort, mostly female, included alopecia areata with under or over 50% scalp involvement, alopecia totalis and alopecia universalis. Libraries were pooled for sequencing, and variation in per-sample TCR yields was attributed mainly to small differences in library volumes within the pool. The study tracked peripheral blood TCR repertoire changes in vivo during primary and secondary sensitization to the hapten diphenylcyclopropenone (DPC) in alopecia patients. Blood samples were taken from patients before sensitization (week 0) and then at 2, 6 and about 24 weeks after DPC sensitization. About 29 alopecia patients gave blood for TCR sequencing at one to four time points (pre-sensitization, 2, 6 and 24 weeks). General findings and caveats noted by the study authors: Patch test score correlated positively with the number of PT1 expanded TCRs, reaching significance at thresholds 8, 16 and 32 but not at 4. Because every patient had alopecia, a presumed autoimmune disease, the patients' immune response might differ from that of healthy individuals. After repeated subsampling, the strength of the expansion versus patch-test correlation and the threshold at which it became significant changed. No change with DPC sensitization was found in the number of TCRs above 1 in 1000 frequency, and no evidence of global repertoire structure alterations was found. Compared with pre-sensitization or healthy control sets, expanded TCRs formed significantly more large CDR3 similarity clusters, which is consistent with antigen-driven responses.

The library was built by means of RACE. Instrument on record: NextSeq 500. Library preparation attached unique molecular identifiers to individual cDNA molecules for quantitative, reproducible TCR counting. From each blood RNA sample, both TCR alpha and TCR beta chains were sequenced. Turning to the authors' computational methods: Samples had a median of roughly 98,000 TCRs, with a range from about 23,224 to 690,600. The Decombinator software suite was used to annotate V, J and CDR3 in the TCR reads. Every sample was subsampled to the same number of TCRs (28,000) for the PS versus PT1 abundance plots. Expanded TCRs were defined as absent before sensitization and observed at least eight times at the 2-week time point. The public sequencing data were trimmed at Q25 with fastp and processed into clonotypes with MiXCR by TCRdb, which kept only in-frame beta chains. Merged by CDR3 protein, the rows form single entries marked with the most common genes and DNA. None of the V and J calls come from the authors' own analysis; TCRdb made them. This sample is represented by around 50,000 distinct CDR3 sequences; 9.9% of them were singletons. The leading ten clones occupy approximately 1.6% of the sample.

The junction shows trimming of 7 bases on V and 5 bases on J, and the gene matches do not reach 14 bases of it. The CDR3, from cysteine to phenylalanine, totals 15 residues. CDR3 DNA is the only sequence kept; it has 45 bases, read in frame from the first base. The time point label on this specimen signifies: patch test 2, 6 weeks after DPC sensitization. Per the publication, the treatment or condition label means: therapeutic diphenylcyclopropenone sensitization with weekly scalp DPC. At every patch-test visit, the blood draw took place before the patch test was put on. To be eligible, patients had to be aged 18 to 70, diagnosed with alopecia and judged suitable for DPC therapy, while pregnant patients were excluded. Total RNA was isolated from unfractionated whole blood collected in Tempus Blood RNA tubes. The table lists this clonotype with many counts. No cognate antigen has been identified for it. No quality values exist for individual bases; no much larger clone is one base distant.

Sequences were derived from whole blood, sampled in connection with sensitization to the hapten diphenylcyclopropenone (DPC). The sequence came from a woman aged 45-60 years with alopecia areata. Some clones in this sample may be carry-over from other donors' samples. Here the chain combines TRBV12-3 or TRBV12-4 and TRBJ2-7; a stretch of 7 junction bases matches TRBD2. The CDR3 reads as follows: CASTETSALGHEQYF. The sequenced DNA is TGTGCCAGCACCGAAACTAGCGCTTTGGGTCACGAGCAGTACTTC.